This TCR beta chain was retrieved from a study of blood T cell repertoires in COVID-19 (dated by TCRdb to 2020 to 2021). With respect to the entire study: Samples from collaborators originated in the United States, Italy and Spain and spanned both the acute and convalescent phases of COVID-19. The material from the prospective study consisted of cDNA or gDNA derived from T cells, B-cell-depleted T cells, or PBMCs. Subjects who had been exposed to COVID-19, were actively infected with it, or had recovered from it provided the deeply sampled blood TCRbeta repertoires that made up the dataset. The samples were drawn from two sources: the first 160 participants of the ongoing ImmuneRACE study, and approximately 1,300 subjects contributed by 6 global collaborators. Sample metadata almost always included a de-identified subject ID, COVID-19 status, age in years and sex. Where available, HLA class I and class II types were taken from metadata supplied by the sample provider and were not determined by assay-based typing. A freely available public database, intended as a resource for researchers studying the immune response to SARS-CoV-2, is where the repertoires were released. Paper-wide results and their limitations: How much clinical and demographic metadata was included differed by source and by participant, and the metadata was provided uncurated.

Collaborating institutions collected whole blood in K2EDTA tubes following their own protocols. For TCRbeta analysis, collaborators shipped samples as frozen whole blood, isolated PBMCs, or DNA extracted from either of those sample types. A note on this clone: The specificity of this receptor is unknown. Base-call qualities are not available, and no considerably larger clone is one nucleotide away.

Between the V and J ends, shortened by 4 bases and 0 bases respectively, the junction contains 10 bases. CDR1 and CDR2, looked up from the germline V gene, are MNHEY and SVGEGT. The CDR3 runs 14 amino acids, cysteine and phenylalanine included. Only the CDR3 part of the read is kept: 42 bases, read in frame from the first base. The immunoSEQ Assay, a bias-controlled multiplex PCR, was used to amplify TCRbeta CDR3 regions from genomic DNA. The published analysis was carried out like this. The number of nucleated cells in each sample was estimated by amplification of reference gene primers within the assay. To quantify the absolute abundance of each unique TCRbeta CDR3 rearrangement, sequence reads were collapsed and filtered. Productive Simpson clonality was computed per sample as the square root of Simpson's diversity index over productive rearrangements. What TCRdb holds here is the immuneACCESS table cut down to in-frame rearrangements. Part of the clones is not present; checked against another copy, under half of the missing clones reflect an unresolved V gene, and the others are unexplained. The V and J calls and clone size were taken over from that table, and D and trimming were inferred from the DNA. The sample table records more than 25,000 clones; roughly 94% of these occur just once. The top ten hold more than 3.5% of the sample.

This receptor was obtained from a human donor with active COVID-19. The donor label of this sample is uncertain. Recombination linked TRBV6-2 or TRBV6-3 to TRBJ2-7, with the identity of the D gene unclear. Sample: peripheral blood. The CDR3 region reads CASSFPRSSYEQYF. The DNA sequence is as follows: TGTGCCAGCAGTTTTCCTAGGAGCTCCTACGAGCAGTACTTC.